Below, 2 T cell receptor beta chains from the same sample are listed, as sequenced in a study of T cell changes during pregnancy in multiple sclerosis. The table came from immunoSEQ multiplex PCR; TCRdb's copy has only in-frame clones and leaves some out. The data show over 55,000 clones, around nine tenths seen once. The source material was peripheral blood from another person, used as feeder cells. These receptors all come from a human donor whose cells served as feeder cells for cultures in a pregnancy study.

The chain has TRBV30 and TRBJ1-1; the D is unclear. V lost 0 bases and J lost 2, with 7 bases in between. The germline V gene has CDR1 GTSNPN and CDR2 SVGIG (reference sequence). This CDR3 has 13 amino acids. The CDR3 region has the DNA TGTGCCTGGAGTGTTCAGATTAACACTGAAGCTTTCTTT. This codes for CAWSVQINTEAFF.

J is TRBJ2-3 and V is TRBV28; TRBD2 agrees at 12 bases. From germline, CDR1 is MDHEN and CDR2 SYDVKM. The CDR3 consists of 17 residues. Unmatched junction bases numbered 13, after V lost 5 bases and J lost 7 bases. The CDR3 region has the DNA TGTGCCAGCAGTCCCGTTCTAGCGGGAGGGGCCGCGTATACGCAGTATTTT. It codes for CASSPVLAGGAAYTQYF.